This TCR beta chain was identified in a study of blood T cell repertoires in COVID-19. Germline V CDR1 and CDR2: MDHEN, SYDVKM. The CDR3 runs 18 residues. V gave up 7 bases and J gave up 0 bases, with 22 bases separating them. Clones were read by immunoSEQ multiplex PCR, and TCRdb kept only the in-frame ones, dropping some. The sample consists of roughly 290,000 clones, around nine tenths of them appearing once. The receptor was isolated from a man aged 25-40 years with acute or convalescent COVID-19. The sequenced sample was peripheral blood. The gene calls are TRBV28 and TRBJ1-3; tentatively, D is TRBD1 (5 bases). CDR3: CASIPDKGSKVSGNTIYF. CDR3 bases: TGTGCCAGCATCCCGGACAAGGGGTCCAAGGTCTCTGGAAACACCATATATTTT.